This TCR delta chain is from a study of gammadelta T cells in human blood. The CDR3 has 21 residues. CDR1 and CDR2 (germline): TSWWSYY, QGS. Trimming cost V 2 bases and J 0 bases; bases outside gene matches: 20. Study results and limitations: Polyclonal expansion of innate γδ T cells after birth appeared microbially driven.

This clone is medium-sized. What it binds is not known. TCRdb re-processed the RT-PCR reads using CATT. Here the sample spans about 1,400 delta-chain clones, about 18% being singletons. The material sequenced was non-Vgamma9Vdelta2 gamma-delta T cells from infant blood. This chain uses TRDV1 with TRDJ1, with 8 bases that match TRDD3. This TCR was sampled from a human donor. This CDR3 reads CALGEEASKPTGGIYTDKLIF. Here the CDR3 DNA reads TGTGCTCTTGGGGAAGAGGCTTCCAAACCTACTGGGGGGATTTACACCGATAAACTCATCTTT.